This TCR beta chain was identified in a study of T cell repertoires in cytomegalovirus infection. General study findings and limits: HLA-C-restricted CMV-specific TCR beta clonotypes prevailed in the ex vivo response.

Comments on this clonotype: What it binds is unknown.

Germline V CDR1 and CDR2: SQVTM, ANQGSEA. The CDR3 totals 12 residues. V lost 6 bases, J lost 8 bases, and 16 bases lay in between. One entry per CDR3 protein results from TCRdb running MiXCR on the reads. This sample has roughly 600,000 distinct CDR3 sequences, with 24% found just once. Sequencing input: CD8+ T cells from PBMCs. The receptor's source is a human donor in good health (CMV status not recorded). Some clones in this sample may be carry-over from other donors' samples. V gene TRBV29-1 combines with J gene TRBJ1-2; perhaps TRBD1 as D (5 bases). CDR3 DNA sequence: TGCAGCGTCCTGGGGGGGGACGGGGGCTACACCTTC. Translating it yields CSVLGGDGGYTF.